The present entry profiles one TCR beta chain with its context. Its antigen is currently unknown. These data belong to a study of cytomegalovirus exposure and HLA in healthy donors. Study-level findings and limits: Researchers reported that a few CMV-associated chains were confirmed in vitro as CMV antigen-specific. Most TCR sequences were uncommon, yet certain public TCRs appeared in many donors. It was found in a later analysis that first-cohort TCR clusters tended to co-occur in the approximately 130 validation repertoires.

Assay: immunoSEQ multiplex PCR; the TCRdb copy retains only in-frame clones and omits some. Of about 64,000 clones in the sample, around 95% are singletons; the top ten hold approximately 5.4%. Sequencing was carried out using PBMCs. The receptor's source is a woman younger than 30 in good health and CMV-seropositive.

The CDR3 coding sequence is TGTGCCAGCAGTTACGGGAGCCGCTCCTACAATGAGCAGTTCTTC. Encoded protein: CASSYGSRSYNEQFF. V gene TRBV5-6 combines with J gene TRBJ2-1; tentatively, D is TRBD2 (6 bases). Germline V CDR1 and CDR2: SGHDT, YYEEEE. The CDR3 sequence is 15 residues long. Trimming stripped 5 bases from V and 0 bases from J, with 12 bases between.